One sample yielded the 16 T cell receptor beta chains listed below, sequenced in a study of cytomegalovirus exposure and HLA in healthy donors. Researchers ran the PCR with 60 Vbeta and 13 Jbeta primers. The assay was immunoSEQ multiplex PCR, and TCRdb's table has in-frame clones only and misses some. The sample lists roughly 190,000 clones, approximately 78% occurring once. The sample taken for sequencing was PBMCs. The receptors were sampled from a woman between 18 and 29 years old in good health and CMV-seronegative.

The CDR3 sequence is CASSLGGTGQTETDTQYF. Here the CDR3 DNA reads TGCGCCAGCAGCTTGGGAGGAACGGGACAGACGGAGACAGATACGCAGTATTTT. The chain recombines TRBV5-1 with TRBJ2-3; 7 bases align to TRBD1. Germline V gives CDR1 SGHRS, CDR2 YFSETQ. This CDR3 is 18 amino acids long. The V segment lost 0 bases and the J segment 3 bases; nucleotides outside the gene matches: 13.

The CDR3 protein is CASSKAYRGRGGEQYF. Written as DNA, the CDR3 is TGTGCCAGCAGCAAAGCGTACCGAGGTCGTGGAGGGGAGCAGTACTTC. The J gene is TRBJ2-7, the V gene TRBV21-1; the D segment call TRBD2 is taken from the table without a DNA check. TRBV21-1 is marked as a pseudogene. The CDR3 loop spans 16 amino acids.

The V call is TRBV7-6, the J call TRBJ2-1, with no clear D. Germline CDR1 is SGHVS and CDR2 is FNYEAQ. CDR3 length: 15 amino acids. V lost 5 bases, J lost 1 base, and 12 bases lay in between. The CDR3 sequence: CASSPYPESYNEQFF. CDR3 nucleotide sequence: TGTGCCAGCAGCCCATATCCAGAATCCTACAATGAGCAGTTCTTC.

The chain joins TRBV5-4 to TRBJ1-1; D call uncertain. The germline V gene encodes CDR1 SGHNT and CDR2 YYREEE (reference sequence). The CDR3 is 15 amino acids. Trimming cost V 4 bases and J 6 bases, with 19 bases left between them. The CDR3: CASSPNNPGISEAFF. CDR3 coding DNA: TGTGCCAGCAGCCCTAATAATCCCGGGATTTCTGAAGCTTTCTTT.

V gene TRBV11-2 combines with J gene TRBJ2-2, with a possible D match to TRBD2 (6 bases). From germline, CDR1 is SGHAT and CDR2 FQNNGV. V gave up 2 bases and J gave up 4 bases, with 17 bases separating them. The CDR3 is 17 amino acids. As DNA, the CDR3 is TGTGCCAGCAGCTTATTAAGGGCGACGGGAGTCACCGGGGAGCTGTTTTTT. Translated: CASSLLRATGVTGELFF. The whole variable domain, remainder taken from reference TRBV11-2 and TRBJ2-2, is EAGVAQSPRYKIIEKRQSVAFWCNPISGHATLYWYQQILGQGPKLLIQFQNNGVVDDSQLPKDRFSAERLKGVDSTLKIQPAKLEDSAVYLCASSLLRATGVTGELFFGEGSRLTVL.

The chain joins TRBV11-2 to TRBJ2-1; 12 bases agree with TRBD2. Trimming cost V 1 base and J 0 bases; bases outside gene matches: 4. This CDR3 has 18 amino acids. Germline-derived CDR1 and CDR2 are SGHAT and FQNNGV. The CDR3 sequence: CASSLGLAGGSSYNEQFF. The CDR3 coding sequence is TGTGCCAGCAGCTTAGGCCTAGCGGGGGGGAGCTCCTACAATGAGCAGTTCTTC.

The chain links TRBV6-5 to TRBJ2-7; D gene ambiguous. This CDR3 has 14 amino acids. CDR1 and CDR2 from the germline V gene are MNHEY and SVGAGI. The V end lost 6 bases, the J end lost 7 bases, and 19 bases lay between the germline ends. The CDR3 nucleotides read TGTGCCAGCAGGAAAAAGAACTATGCCCCAGAGCAGTACTTC. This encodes CASRKKNYAPEQYF.

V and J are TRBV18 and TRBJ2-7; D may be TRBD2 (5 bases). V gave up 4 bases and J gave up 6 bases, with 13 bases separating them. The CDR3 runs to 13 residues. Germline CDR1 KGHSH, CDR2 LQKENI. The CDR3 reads CASSLRTAGEQYV. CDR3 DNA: TGTGCCAGCTCACTCAGAACCGCGGGCGAGCAGTACGTC.

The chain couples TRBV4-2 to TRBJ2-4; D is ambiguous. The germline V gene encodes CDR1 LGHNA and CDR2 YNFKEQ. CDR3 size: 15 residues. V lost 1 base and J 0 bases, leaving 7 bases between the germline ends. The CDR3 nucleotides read TGTGCCAGCAGCCAAGCTCTTCTAGCCAAAAACATTCAGTACTTC. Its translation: CASSQALLAKNIQYF.

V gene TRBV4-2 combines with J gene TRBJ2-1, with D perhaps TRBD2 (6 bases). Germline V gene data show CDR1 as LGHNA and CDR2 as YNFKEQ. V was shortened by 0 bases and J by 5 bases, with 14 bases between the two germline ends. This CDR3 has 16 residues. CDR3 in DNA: TGTGCCAGCAGCCAAGAAGGGCTAGCGCGCAACAATGAGCAGTTCTTC. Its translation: CASSQEGLARNNEQFF.

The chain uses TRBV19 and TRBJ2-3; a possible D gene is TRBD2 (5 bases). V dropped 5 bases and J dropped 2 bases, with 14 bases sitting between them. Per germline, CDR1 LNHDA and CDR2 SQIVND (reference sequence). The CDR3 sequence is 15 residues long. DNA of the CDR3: TGTGCCAGTAGTGATGGACTGGAGAACACAGATACGCAGTATTTT. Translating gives CASSDGLENTDTQYF.

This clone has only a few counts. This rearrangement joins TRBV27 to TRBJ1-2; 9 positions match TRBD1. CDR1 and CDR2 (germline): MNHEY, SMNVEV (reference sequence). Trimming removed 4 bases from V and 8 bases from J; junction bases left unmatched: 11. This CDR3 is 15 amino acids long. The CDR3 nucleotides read TGTGCCAGCAGTTCCTCGGACAGGGGCTCGGGGGGCTACACCTTC. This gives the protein CASSSSDRGSGGYTF.

CDR3 loop: CATSREASPCEQYF. CDR3 in DNA: TGTGCCACCAGCAGAGAGGCATCCCCCTGCGAGCAGTACTTC. V is TRBV15 and J is TRBJ2-7; D not certain. The CDR3 runs to 14 residues. Trimming shortened V by 0 bases and J by 6 bases, and 12 bases separated the two germline ends. Germline V lookup: CDR1 LNHNV, CDR2 YYDKDF (reference sequence).

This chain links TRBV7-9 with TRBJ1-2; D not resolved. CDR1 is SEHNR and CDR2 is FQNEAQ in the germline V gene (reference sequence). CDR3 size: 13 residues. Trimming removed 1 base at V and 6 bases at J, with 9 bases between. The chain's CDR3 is CASSLGGGNGYTF. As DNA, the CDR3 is TGTGCCAGCAGCTTAGGCGGAGGGAATGGCTACACCTTC.

The CDR3 DNA sequence: TGTGCCTGGAGGTGGGGACAGGGGAACACTGAAGCTTTCTTT. Its translation: CAWRWGQGNTEAFF. The V call is TRBV30, the J call TRBJ1-1, with TRBD1 matching 9 bases. Germline CDR1 is GTSNPN and CDR2 is SVGIG (reference sequence). The CDR3 length is 14 residues. Trimming took 3 bases from V and 1 from J; bases not matched to a gene: 3.

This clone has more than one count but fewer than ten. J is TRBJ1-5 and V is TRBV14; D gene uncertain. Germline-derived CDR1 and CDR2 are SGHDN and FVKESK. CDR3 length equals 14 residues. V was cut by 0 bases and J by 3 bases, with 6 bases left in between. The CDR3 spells CASSQDYVNQPQHF. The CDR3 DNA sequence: TGTGCCAGCAGCCAAGACTACGTCAATCAGCCCCAGCATTTT.